This is a list of T cell receptor beta chains from one sample in a study of T cell repertoires in cytomegalovirus infection. No antigen has been identified for these receptors. TCRdb called the reads again in MiXCR, with one record for every CDR3 protein. The table lists roughly 500,000 distinct CDR3 sequences, roughly a third of them singletons. Sequences were derived from cultured PBMCs, sampled from culture after CMV antigen stimulation. Receptor source: a human donor in good health (CMV status not recorded). Some clones in this sample may be carry-over from other donors' samples. CDR3s include the opening cysteine and the closing phenylalanine or tryptophan. The D gene is left open where the match is weak. Clone size appears in some rows only: once, few, many, or a class for an expanded clone.

clone size: -
D gene: TRBD2
V gene: TRBV7-2
J gene: TRBJ2-1
CDR3 DNA: TGTGCCAGCAGCTTAATAGCTAGCGGTTACAATGAGCAGTTCTTC
CDR3 protein: CASSLIASGYNEQFF

clone size: few
D gene: -
V gene: TRBV19
J gene: TRBJ1-2
CDR3 DNA: TGTGCCAGTTCATTCCGGGCAAAAGGCTACACCTTC
CDR3 protein: CASSFRAKGYTF

clone size: -
D gene: TRBD2
V gene: TRBV7-9
J gene: TRBJ2-7
CDR3 DNA: TGTGCCAGCAGCTCTAGCGGGAGGTCCTACGAGCAGTACTTC
CDR3 protein: CASSSSGRSYEQYF

clone size: many
D gene: -
V gene: TRBV7-9
J gene: TRBJ2-5
CDR3 DNA: TGTGCCAGCACCACGCCGGGTTTTTCGGGTCAAGAGACCCAGTACTTC
CDR3 protein: CASTTPGFSGQETQYF

clone size: few
D gene: -
V gene: TRBV7-2
J gene: TRBJ2-1
CDR3 DNA: TGTGCCAGCAGCCCCTGGGCTAGCCGCGAACATGAGCAGTTCTTC
CDR3 protein: CASSPWASREHEQFF

clone size: -
D gene: TRBD2
V gene: TRBV27
J gene: TRBJ2-1
CDR3 DNA: TGTGCCAGCAGTATTAGCGGGAGGGCCCTCTCCTACAATGAGCAGTTCTTC
CDR3 protein: CASSISGRALSYNEQFF

clone size: -
D gene: TRBD2
V gene: TRBV12-3/TRBV12-4
J gene: TRBJ2-1
CDR3 DNA: TGTGCCAGCAGTCGCTGGGGACTAGCGGGAGGGCCTCGAATATACAAAGAGCAGTTCTTC
CDR3 protein: CASSRWGLAGGPRIYKEQFF

clone size: -
D gene: TRBD2
V gene: TRBV10-3
J gene: TRBJ2-5
CDR3 DNA: TGTGCCATCAGTGAGGGGGGGGGAGAGACCCAGTACTTC
CDR3 protein: CAISEGGGETQYF

clone size: -
D gene: TRBD2
V gene: TRBV12-3/TRBV12-4
J gene: TRBJ2-4
CDR3 DNA: TGTGCCAGCAGTTTTGCCCCGGGACTAGCGAGAAACATTCAGTACTTC
CDR3 protein: CASSFAPGLARNIQYF

clone size: -
D gene: -
V gene: TRBV5-4
J gene: TRBJ2-2
CDR3 DNA: TGTGCCAGCAGTCGCGGCGCCCTGGGCGACACCGGGGAGCTGTTTTTT
CDR3 protein: CASSRGALGDTGELFF

clone size: -
D gene: -
V gene: TRBV7-6
J gene: TRBJ1-1
CDR3 DNA: TGTGCCAGCAGCTTACTCACGACGGGACCGAACACTGAAGCTTTCTTT
CDR3 protein: CASSLLTTGPNTEAFF

clone size: many
D gene: -
V gene: TRBV28
J gene: TRBJ2-7
CDR3 DNA: TGTGCCAGCAGTGCAGAAGCGGGTTTAGGGGAAGAGCAGTACTTC
CDR3 protein: CASSAEAGLGEEQYF

clone size: few
D gene: -
V gene: TRBV5-5
J gene: TRBJ1-4
CDR3 DNA: TGTGCCAGCAGCTTGGGTGTAAATGAAAAACTGTTTTTT
CDR3 protein: CASSLGVNEKLFF

clone size: few
D gene: -
V gene: TRBV11-3
J gene: TRBJ1-1
CDR3 DNA: TGTGCCAGCAGCTTAGATTTAGCCAGGGGAGCTTTCTTT
CDR3 protein: CASSLDLARGAFF

clone size: -
D gene: -
V gene: TRBV7-1
J gene: TRBJ2-2
CDR3 DNA: TGTGCCAGCAGCCGCGGGACCCACGTGGGCACCGGGGAGCTGTTTTTT
CDR3 protein: CASSRGTHVGTGELFF

clone size: -
D gene: -
V gene: TRBV7-8
J gene: TRBJ2-5
CDR3 DNA: TGTGCCAGCAGCTTAGCGGAAAGCGTTCTGTACTTC
CDR3 protein: CASSLAESVLYF

clone size: -
D gene: -
V gene: TRBV2
J gene: TRBJ2-7
CDR3 DNA: TGTGCCAGCAGTGAAGCCAACCCGGGACTCCTCTACGAGCAGTACTTC
CDR3 protein: CASSEANPGLLYEQYF

clone size: -
D gene: TRBD1
V gene: TRBV28
J gene: TRBJ2-5
CDR3 DNA: TGTGCCAGCAATCCGGGACAGCAAGAGACCCAGTACTTC
CDR3 protein: CASNPGQQETQYF

clone size: -
D gene: -
V gene: TRBV18
J gene: TRBJ2-1
CDR3 DNA: TGTGCCGTCACTAGCCCTCAGACCTACAATGAGCAGTTCTTC
CDR3 protein: CAVTSPQTYNEQFF

clone size: -
D gene: -
V gene: TRBV20-1
J gene: TRBJ2-2
CDR3 DNA: TGCAGTGCTAGAGGTCGACGAGGCACCGGGGAGCTGTTTTTT
CDR3 protein: CSARGRRGTGELFF

clone size: many
D gene: -
V gene: TRBV7-2
J gene: TRBJ2-1
CDR3 DNA: TGTGCCAGCAGCTCCCGGGACAAGTCCCTAATCCGCTCCTACAATGAGCAGTTCTTC
CDR3 protein: CASSSRDKSLIRSYNEQFF

clone size: -
D gene: TRBD1
V gene: TRBV7-2
J gene: TRBJ2-5
CDR3 DNA: TGTGCCAGCAGCTTATGGGACAGGGGTGGGGGAGAGACCCAGTACTTC
CDR3 protein: CASSLWDRGGGETQYF

clone size: many
D gene: TRBD2
V gene: TRBV7-2
J gene: TRBJ2-3
CDR3 DNA: TGTGCCAGCAGCTTAGGACTAGCGGGAGATACGCAGTATTTT
CDR3 protein: CASSLGLAGDTQYF

clone size: -
D gene: TRBD1
V gene: TRBV19
J gene: TRBJ1-5
CDR3 DNA: TGTGCCAGTACCGGACAGGGTGGCAATCAGCCCCAGCATTTT
CDR3 protein: CASTGQGGNQPQHF

clone size: many
D gene: TRBD2
V gene: TRBV4-2
J gene: TRBJ2-1
CDR3 DNA: TGTGCCAGCAGCCAAGTAGCGGGAGCAATCTACAATGAGCAGTTCTTC
CDR3 protein: CASSQVAGAIYNEQFF

clone size: many
D gene: TRBD2
V gene: TRBV7-2
J gene: TRBJ2-1
CDR3 DNA: TGTGCCAGCAGCGATGGACTAGCGGGAGTAATGGGATCCTACAATGAGCAGTTCTTC
CDR3 protein: CASSDGLAGVMGSYNEQFF

clone size: -
D gene: -
V gene: TRBV2
J gene: TRBJ2-5
CDR3 DNA: TGTGCCAGCACGCCCCAGACAGTAACCCAAGAGACCCAGTACTTC
CDR3 protein: CASTPQTVTQETQYF

clone size: -
D gene: -
V gene: TRBV28
J gene: TRBJ2-2
CDR3 DNA: TGTGCCAGCAGGAGAGGATTAGCGCTAACCGGGGAGCTGTTTTTT
CDR3 protein: CASRRGLALTGELFF

clone size: -
D gene: -
V gene: TRBV10-3
J gene: TRBJ1-5
CDR3 DNA: TGTGCCATCAACCAGGGGATCAATCAGCCCCAGCATTTT
CDR3 protein: CAINQGINQPQHF

clone size: few
D gene: -
V gene: TRBV7-9
J gene: TRBJ1-5
CDR3 DNA: TGTGCCAGCAGCCGCTCGGACACAAATCAGCCCCAGCATTTT
CDR3 protein: CASSRSDTNQPQHF

clone size: -
D gene: -
V gene: TRBV4-1
J gene: TRBJ1-1
CDR3 DNA: TGCGCCAGCAGCCAAGTTGGGCGCCTGTGGACTGAAGCTTTCTTT
CDR3 protein: CASSQVGRLWTEAFF

clone size: -
D gene: -
V gene: TRBV29-1
J gene: TRBJ2-7
CDR3 DNA: TGCAGCGTTGGTGCTTCCTACGAGCAGTACTTC
CDR3 protein: CSVGASYEQYF

clone size: -
D gene: TRBD1
V gene: TRBV12-3/TRBV12-4
J gene: TRBJ2-6
CDR3 DNA: TGTGCCAGCAGTAGTCAGGGGGCAGGTGGGGCCAACGTCCTGACTTTC
CDR3 protein: CASSSQGAGGANVLTF

clone size: -
D gene: -
V gene: TRBV19
J gene: TRBJ1-5
CDR3 DNA: TGTGCCAGTAGTATAGGGCCGTGGGGTAATCAGCCCCAGCATTTT
CDR3 protein: CASSIGPWGNQPQHF

clone size: -
D gene: TRBD2
V gene: TRBV20-1
J gene: TRBJ2-1
CDR3 DNA: TGCAGTGCTACACGGACTAGCGACTACAATGAGCAGTTCTTC
CDR3 protein: CSATRTSDYNEQFF

clone size: -
D gene: -
V gene: TRBV18
J gene: TRBJ2-1
CDR3 DNA: TGTGCCAGCTCACCACCCGGATCCGATACTTACAATGAGCAGTTCTTC
CDR3 protein: CASSPPGSDTYNEQFF

clone size: many
D gene: TRBD1
V gene: TRBV7-2
J gene: TRBJ1-6
CDR3 DNA: TGTGCCAGCAGCCCGGGACAGGCCGGCCATAATTCACCCCTCCACTTT
CDR3 protein: CASSPGQAGHNSPLHF

clone size: -
D gene: TRBD1
V gene: TRBV23-1
J gene: TRBJ1-6
CDR3 DNA: TGCGCCAGCAGTCAGGGGACAGCTCCGCCGCCACCCTCCTATAATTCACCCCTCCACTTT
CDR3 protein: CASSQGTAPPPPSYNSPLHF

clone size: few
D gene: TRBD1
V gene: TRBV3-1
J gene: TRBJ1-2
CDR3 DNA: TGTGCCAGCAGCACCCCCGGGACAGACTATGGCTACACCTTC
CDR3 protein: CASSTPGTDYGYTF

clone size: -
D gene: -
V gene: TRBV29-1
J gene: TRBJ2-7
CDR3 DNA: TGCAGCGTTGAAGATCTTGACAGCGAGCAGTACTTC
CDR3 protein: CSVEDLDSEQYF

clone size: -
D gene: TRBD1
V gene: TRBV11-1
J gene: TRBJ1-1
CDR3 DNA: TGTGCCAGCAGTCTTGACAGGGTAAGAACTGAAGCTTTCTTT
CDR3 protein: CASSLDRVRTEAFF

clone size: few
D gene: TRBD1
V gene: TRBV6-2/TRBV6-3
J gene: TRBJ1-2
CDR3 DNA: TGTGCCAGCAGTTACCCGGACAGGGAGGCCTATGGCTACACCTTC
CDR3 protein: CASSYPDREAYGYTF

clone size: few
D gene: TRBD2
V gene: TRBV4-1
J gene: TRBJ2-3
CDR3 DNA: TGCGCCAGCAGTCGCACTTATAGCGGGGCTAGCACAGATACGCAGTATTTT
CDR3 protein: CASSRTYSGASTDTQYF